The clone carrying this T cell receptor (beta chain) occurred a few times. This sample was taken from a study of blood T cell repertoires in COVID-19. In the authors' workflow: Scientists estimated how many nucleated cells there were by amplifying reference gene primers. The data were produced by immunoSEQ multiplex PCR, yet TCRdb's version contains in-frame clones alone and is incomplete. That table furnishes V, J and clone size, whereas the DNA furnished D and trimming. Among 250,000 to 350,000 clones listed, roughly 80% were seen once. V was clipped by 6 bases and J by 4 bases, with 16 bases between them. CDR1 and CDR2 from the germline V gene are LNHDA and SQIVND (reference sequence). The CDR3 loop spans 15 amino acids.

The source material was peripheral blood. The clonotype originates from a human donor with COVID-19, enrolled during active disease. The donor label of this sample is uncertain. V usage is TRBV19 and J usage is TRBJ1-5; D is perhaps TRBD1 (5 bases). The CDR3 sequence: CASSRGTEGNQPQHF. The CDR3 DNA reads TGTGCCAGTAGCCGAGGGACGGAGGGGAATCAGCCCCAGCATTTT.